The sequence of this T cell receptor (beta chain) was determined in a study of shared clonotypes between healthy human individuals. The replicate PCRs on unsorted PBMC were given around 280 ng DNA, which is about 30,000 T cell genomes. Sequencing was performed on unsorted PBMC DNA using ten immunoSEQ deep assay plates. As originally analysed: Junction-only sequences without quality scores were provided by ImmunoSEQ, so filtering was different. Data came from immunoSEQ multiplex PCR; TCRdb stores just in-frame clones and leaves some out. V and J calls and clone size follow that table, whereas D and trimming were derived from the DNA. The sample lists hundreds of thousands of clones, around 79% occurring once. The germline V gene has CDR1 SGHDN and CDR2 FVKESK. Trimming shortened V by 0 bases and J by 0 bases, and 20 bases separated the two germline ends. The CDR3 spans 19 residues. Study results and limitations: Clonotype sharing among donors was thought likely to change with sequencing depth.

Comment on this clone: The antigen is undetermined.

This clonotype was sampled from a woman in her thirties or forties in good health. Some clones in this sample may be carry-over from other donors' samples. This sequence joins TRBV14 and TRBJ1-1; D gene unclear. Sequencing input: PBMCs. CDR3: CASSQDILAAGAMNTEAFF. The CDR3 DNA reads TGTGCCAGCAGCCAAGATATTTTGGCGGCAGGAGCCATGAACACTGAAGCTTTCTTT.